This T cell receptor beta chain originates from a study of beta chain features in type 1 diabetes. General observations from the study: PCR might preferentially amplify shorter templates, equally in patients and controls.

Turning to this clone: Its target is unknown.

Expressed TCRB transcripts were sequenced, since all the RNA that had been isolated was reverse transcribed. Repertoires were generated with immunoSEQ multiplex PCR, while TCRdb's copy carries only in-frame clones and drops some. Of 250,000 or so clones in the sample, under 70% are singletons; the top ten hold almost 0.055%. J was trimmed by 4 bases and V by 6 bases; bases with no gene match: 10. Germline CDR1 is SGHAT and CDR2 is FQNNGV. The CDR3 is 16 residues long. The J gene is TRBJ2-7, the V gene TRBV11-2; 12 bases align to TRBD2. This receptor was taken from a man younger than 45 in good health. The sequencing input was naive CD4+ T cells from blood. CDR3 in DNA: TGTGCCAGCAGATTAACTAGCGGGAGGTTTGAGTACGAGCAGTACTTC. Translation: CASRLTSGRFEYEQYF.